This T cell receptor (beta chain) is drawn from a study of blood T cell repertoires in COVID-19. The length of the CDR3 is 14 residues. Trimming shortened V by 5 bases and J by 1 base, and 11 bases separated the two germline ends. Per germline, CDR1 MNHEY and CDR2 SVGAGI. Original processing methods: How many nucleated cells were present was estimated from reference gene primer amplification. The data were produced by immunoSEQ multiplex PCR, yet TCRdb's version contains in-frame clones alone and is incomplete. The DNA was the basis for D and trimming; V, J and clone size are from that table. This sample has 100,000 or so clones, with approximately 92% found just once.

This rearrangement joins TRBV6-5 to TRBJ1-1, with D possibly being TRBD1 (5 bases). Sample: peripheral blood. The sequence was collected from a middle-aged man with active COVID-19. This CDR3 reads CASSTPGQNTEAFF. CDR3 nucleotides: TGTGCCAGCAGTACCCCTGGACAGAACACTGAAGCTTTCTTT.